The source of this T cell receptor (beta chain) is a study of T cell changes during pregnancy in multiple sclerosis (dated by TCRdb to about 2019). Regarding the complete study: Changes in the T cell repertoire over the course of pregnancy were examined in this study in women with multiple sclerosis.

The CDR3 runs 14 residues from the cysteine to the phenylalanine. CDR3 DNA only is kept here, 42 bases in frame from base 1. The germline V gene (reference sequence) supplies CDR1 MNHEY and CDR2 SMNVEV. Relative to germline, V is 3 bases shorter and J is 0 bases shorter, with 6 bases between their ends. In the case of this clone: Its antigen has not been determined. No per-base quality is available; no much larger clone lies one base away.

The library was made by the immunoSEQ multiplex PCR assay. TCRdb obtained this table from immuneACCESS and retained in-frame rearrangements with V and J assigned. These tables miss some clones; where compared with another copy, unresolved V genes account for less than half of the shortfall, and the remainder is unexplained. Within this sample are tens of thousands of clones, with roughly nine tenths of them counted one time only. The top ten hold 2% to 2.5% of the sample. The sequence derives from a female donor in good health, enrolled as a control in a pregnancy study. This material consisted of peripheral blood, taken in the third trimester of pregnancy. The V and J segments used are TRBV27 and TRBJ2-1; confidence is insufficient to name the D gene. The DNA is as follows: TGTGCCAGCAGTTTCGGCGGCTCCTACAATGAGCAGTTCTTC. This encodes CASSFGGSYNEQFF.